Shown below are 14 T cell receptor beta chains from a single sample sequenced in a study of graft-versus-host responses after intestinal transplantation. Graft samples were processed, releasing intraepithelial and lamina propria lymphocytes. The table came from immunoSEQ multiplex PCR; TCRdb's copy has only in-frame clones and leaves some out. The sample records more than 13,000 clones, 67% being singletons. The sample was ileum tissue, taken 650 to 700 days after intestinal transplantation. Receptors originate from a human patient who received an intestinal transplant, so some T cells may come from the graft donor.

The table lists this clone with a few counts. The chain has TRBV4-1 and TRBJ2-7; 7 bases map to TRBD1. V dropped 4 bases and J dropped 2; count of bases not matched to a gene: 8. CDR3 length: 15 amino acids. Germline V lookup: CDR1 MGHRA, CDR2 YSYEKL. Here the CDR3 DNA reads TGCGCCAGCAGCCCCGATGGACAGGAGACCTACGAGCAGTACTTC. This codes for CASSPDGQETYEQYF.

This chain connects TRBV4-3 to TRBJ2-1, with TRBD1 matching over 10 bases. Trimming at V came to 1 base and at J to 4 bases, leaving 1 base not matched to a gene. This CDR3 has 15 residues. Germline lookup yields CDR1 LGHNA and CDR2 YSLEER. For the CDR3, the DNA is TGCGCCAGCAGCCAAGGACAGGGGGCGTACAATGAGCAGTTCTTC. It encodes CASSQGQGAYNEQFF.

In its sample, this clone was seen a few times. The genes are TRBV7-2 and TRBJ1-1; no clear D gene. This CDR3 comprises 14 residues. V dropped 1 base and J dropped 0 bases, with 6 bases sitting between them. Germline V gene sequence: CDR1 SGHTA, CDR2 FQGNSA. CDR3 amino acids: CASSLGNMNTEAFF. The CDR3 DNA sequence: TGTGCCAGCAGCTTAGGAAACATGAACACTGAAGCTTTCTTT.

The CDR3 loop reads CASSKTRPSLDEQFF. The CDR3 DNA is TGTGCCAGCAGCAAGACCAGGCCATCATTAGATGAGCAGTTCTTC. This sequence joins TRBV7-2 and TRBJ2-1; D gene uncertain. Looked up from germline, CDR1 is SGHTA and CDR2 is FQGNSA. The CDR3 totals 15 residues. Trimming took 5 bases from V and 8 from J, leaving 19 bases between them.

The chain carries TRBV25-1 and TRBJ2-5; 12 bases map to TRBD2. V dropped 5 bases and J dropped 4; count of bases not matched to a gene: 8. This CDR3 is built from 16 residues. Germline V gene sequence: CDR1 MGHDK, CDR2 SYGVNS. In DNA form, the CDR3 reads TGTGCCAGCAGTCCCCGGACTAGCGGGGTCGTAGAGACCCAGTACTTC. Its protein is CASSPRTSGVVETQYF.

The CDR3: CSARTGYEQYF. CDR3 DNA sequence: TGCAGTGCCCGGACAGGCTACGAGCAGTACTTC. The J gene is TRBJ2-5, the V gene TRBV20-1; 7 bases align to TRBD1. The J call is uncertain, as TRBJ2-7 better fits the DNA end. This CDR3 has 11 amino acids. Germline CDR1 and CDR2: DFQATT and SNEGSKA (reference sequence).

The CDR3 spells CAWSALTGSYGYTF. The CDR3 DNA sequence: TGTGCCTGGAGTGCCCTAACAGGGTCCTATGGCTACACCTTC. This chain connects TRBV30 to TRBJ1-2; D is perhaps TRBD1 (6 bases). Germline V gene sequence: CDR1 GTSNPN, CDR2 SVGIG (reference sequence). Trimming removed 1 base at V and 4 bases at J, with 13 bases between. CDR3 length: 14 residues.

This sequence joins TRBV7-8 and TRBJ1-5, with a tentative D call TRBD1 (6 bases). The CDR3 length is 18 residues. In germline, CDR1 is SGHVS, CDR2 FQNEAQ. Trimming shortened V by 5 bases and J by 0 bases, and 20 bases separated the two germline ends. The CDR3 spells CASSHRPGAGDSNQPQHF. The CDR3 DNA reads as TGTGCCAGCAGCCATCGCCCAGGGGCAGGGGATAGCAATCAGCCCCAGCATTTT.

The rearrangement uses TRBV6-1 and TRBJ1-2; 8 nucleotides align to TRBD1. This CDR3 has 16 residues. The V gene's germline CDR1 is MNHNS and CDR2 SASEGT. V lost 1 base, J lost 3 bases, and 7 bases stayed unmatched. The CDR3 region is CASSEEDGRGHYGYTF. CDR3 DNA sequence: TGTGCCAGCAGTGAAGAAGATGGCAGGGGGCACTATGGCTACACCTTC.

This clone was detected only a few times. The rearrangement links TRBV4-2 to TRBJ1-4, with 7 bases aligning to TRBD1. The CDR3 runs to 15 residues. Looked up from germline, CDR1 is LGHNA and CDR2 is YNFKEQ. V gave up 4 bases and J gave up 5 bases; unmatched junction bases: 7. CDR3 residues: CASSPWTGPNEKLFF. In DNA, the CDR3 is TGTGCCAGCAGCCCGTGGACAGGACCAAATGAAAAACTGTTTTTT.

V is TRBV30 and J is TRBJ1-3; no clear D gene. This CDR3 is 16 amino acids long. Trimming removed 0 bases from V and 0 bases from J, with 12 bases in between. The germline V gene has CDR1 GTSNPN and CDR2 SVGIG (reference sequence). CDR3 sequence (DNA): TGTGCCTGGAGTGTATTTCCCCCTAGCTCTGGAAACACCATATATTTT. It codes for CAWSVFPPSSGNTIYF. Together with reference TRBV30 and TRBJ1-3, the CDR3 gives the full variable domain: SQTIHQWPATLVQPVGSPLSLECTVEGTSNPNLYWYRQAAGRGLQLLFYSVGIGQISSEVPQNLSASRPQDRQFILSSKKLLLSDSGFYLCAWSVFPPSSGNTIYFGEGSWLTVV.

The chain links TRBV7-9 to TRBJ2-5; D might be TRBD2 (6 bases). This CDR3 has 15 residues. The germline V gene has CDR1 SEHNR and CDR2 FQNEAQ (reference sequence). The V and J ends lost 3 bases and 7 bases respectively, with 18 bases between them. The CDR3 DNA follows: TGTGCCAGCAGCTTTTCAGCCCGGCCGGAGGGGACCCAGTACTTC. Protein sequence: CASSFSARPEGTQYF.

This chain links TRBV5-6 with TRBJ2-7, with D maybe TRBD1 (6 bases). V was pared by 4 bases and J by 3 bases, with 14 bases between. Germline assignment: CDR1 SGHDT and CDR2 YYEEEE. CDR3 length: 14 amino acids. CDR3 in DNA: TGTGCCAGCAGCGGGAAGACAGGCAGCTACGAGCAGTACTTC. As protein: CASSGKTGSYEQYF.

The chain is built from TRBV27 and TRBJ1-2; 8 bases align to TRBD1. Germline V CDR1 and CDR2: MNHEY, SMNVEV (reference sequence). The V gene end was trimmed by 6 bases and the J gene end by 3 bases; junction bases not matched to a gene: 9. This CDR3 is built from 15 residues. The CDR3 spells CASRLSQGAHYGYTF. CDR3 DNA: TGTGCCAGCAGACTTTCTCAGGGGGCACACTATGGCTACACCTTC.